Reported below is one T cell receptor beta chain. The data stem from a study of beta chain features in type 1 diabetes. V trimming: 6 bases; J trimming: 10 bases; junction bases outside the gene matches: 8. This CDR3 region has 13 residues. Germline V CDR1 and CDR2: MNHEY, SVGAGI. Investigators reverse transcribed all isolated RNA, so they sequenced expressed TCRB transcripts. Generated by immunoSEQ multiplex PCR, the TCRdb table keeps only in-frame clones and is missing some. The sample yields 250,000 or so clones, roughly 70% seen once. The gene calls are TRBV6-5 and TRBJ2-1, with 8 bases identical to TRBD1. The sequenced material came from naive CD4+ T cells from blood. The receptor was isolated from a man younger than 45 in good health. CDR3: CASRDGQGSEQFF. The CDR3 nucleotides are TGTGCCAGCAGAGACGGACAGGGTTCGGAGCAGTTCTTC.